One and the same sample provided the 3 T cell receptor beta chains below, sequenced in a study of T cell repertoires in cytomegalovirus infection. TCRdb reprocessed the reads via MiXCR and lists one record per CDR3 protein. The profile shows 200,000 to 250,000 distinct CDR3 sequences, approximately 13% of them singletons. Sequencing used PBMCs. These receptors came from a human donor in good health (CMV status not recorded). Some clones in this sample may be carry-over from other donors' samples.

This sequence joins TRBV6-6 and TRBJ2-1; 10 bases align to TRBD1. Trimming cost V 5 bases and J 8 bases; bases outside gene matches: 12. The CDR3 extends over 16 amino acids. From germline, CDR1 is MNHNY and CDR2 SVGAGI (reference sequence). CDR3 nucleotides: TGTGCCAGCAGTCATAGGGGACAGGGGAGAATCCATGAGCAGTTCTTC. Amino acid sequence: CASSHRGQGRIHEQFF.

The gene calls are TRBV6-2 or TRBV6-3 and TRBJ1-1; D might be TRBD1 (5 bases). The ends were cut back, 8 bases at V and 6 bases at J, with 19 bases in the middle. Germline assignment: CDR1 MNHEY and CDR2 SVGEGT. This CDR3 is 14 amino acids long. The CDR3 coding sequence is TGTGCCAGCTGGGCTGTGGGACGGGAGGCTGAAGCTTTCTTT. It translates to CASWAVGREAEAFF.

This clonotype was recorded at least ten times. The rearrangement uses TRBV7-2 and TRBJ2-5; 9 bases align to TRBD2. The germline V gene has CDR1 SGHTA and CDR2 FQGNSA. Losses at the gene ends were 5 bases for V and 9 bases for J; bases not matched to a gene: 19. The CDR3 length is 17 residues. CDR3 sequence (DNA): TGTGCCAGCAGCCCCCGGGTAGCGGGGGTCTCGGTCGCTTCCCAGTACTTC. It translates to CASSPRVAGVSVASQYF.